This T cell receptor beta chain emerged from a study of T-cell memory formation after mild COVID-19. Study background: The two donors had largely donor-specific TCR clusters. General study findings and limits: CD4+ contracting clones were found mainly in CM and EM, and CD8+ ones in EMRA. Day 15 to 85 contracting clones showed balanced CD4/CD8; day 15 to 37 expanders favored CD4+.

TCRdb fed the 5' RACE reads into MiXCR, producing one record per CDR3 protein. Of approximately 110,000 distinct CDR3 sequences in the sample, about a fifth were seen once. Per germline, CDR1 MDHEN and CDR2 SYDVKM. The CDR3 length is 13 residues. V lost 9 bases, J lost 0 bases, and 11 bases lay in between. Comments on this clonotype: The antigen remains unidentified.

Sequences were obtained from PBMCs or a T cell subset sorted from them (not recorded which). This clonotype was obtained from a man aged 18 to 29 who had mild COVID-19 (a few samples of this study predate the infection). Cell type and time point are not known. The chain recombines TRBV28 with TRBJ1-1; D ambiguous. In DNA form, the CDR3 reads TGTGCCAGAGACTGGTACATGAACACTGAAGCTTTCTTT. Translated, it gives CARDWYMNTEAFF.